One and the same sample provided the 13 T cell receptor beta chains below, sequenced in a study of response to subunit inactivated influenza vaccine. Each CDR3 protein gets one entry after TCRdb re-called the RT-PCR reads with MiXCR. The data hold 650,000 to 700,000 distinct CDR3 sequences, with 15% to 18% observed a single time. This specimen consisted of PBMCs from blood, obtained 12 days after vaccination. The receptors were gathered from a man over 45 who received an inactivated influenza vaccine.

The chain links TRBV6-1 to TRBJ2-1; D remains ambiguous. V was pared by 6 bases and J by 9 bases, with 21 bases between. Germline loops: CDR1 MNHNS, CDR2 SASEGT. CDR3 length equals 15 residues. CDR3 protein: CASSPHLGESGEQFF. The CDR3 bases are TGTGCCAGCAGCCCACATCTAGGAGAATCCGGTGAGCAGTTCTTC.

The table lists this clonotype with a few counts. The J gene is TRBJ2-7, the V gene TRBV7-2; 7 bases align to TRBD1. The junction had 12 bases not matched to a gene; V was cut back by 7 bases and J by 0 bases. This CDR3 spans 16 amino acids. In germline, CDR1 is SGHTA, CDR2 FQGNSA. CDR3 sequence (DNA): TGTGCCAGCAACAACATTGCTGGGACAGACTCCTACGAGCAGTACTTC. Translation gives CASNNIAGTDSYEQYF.

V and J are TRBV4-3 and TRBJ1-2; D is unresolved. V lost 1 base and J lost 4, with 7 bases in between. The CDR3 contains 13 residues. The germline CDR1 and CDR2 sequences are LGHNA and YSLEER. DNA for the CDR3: TGCGCCAGCAGCCAAGGCTCAAGCTATGGCTACACCTTC. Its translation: CASSQGSSYGYTF.

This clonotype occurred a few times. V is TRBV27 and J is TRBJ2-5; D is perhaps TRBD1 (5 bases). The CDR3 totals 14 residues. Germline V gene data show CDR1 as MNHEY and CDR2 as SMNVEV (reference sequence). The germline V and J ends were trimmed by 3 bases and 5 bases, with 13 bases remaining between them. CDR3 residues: CASSFSGRRETQYF. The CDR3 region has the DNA TGTGCCAGCAGTTTCTCAGGGCGCAGGGAGACCCAGTACTTC.

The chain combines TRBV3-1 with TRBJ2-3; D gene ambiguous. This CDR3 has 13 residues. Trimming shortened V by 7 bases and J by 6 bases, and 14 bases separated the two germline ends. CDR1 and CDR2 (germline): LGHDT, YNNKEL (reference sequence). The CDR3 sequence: CASTPQLGDTQYF. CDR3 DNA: TGTGCCAGCACCCCTCAACTCGGGGATACGCAGTATTTT.

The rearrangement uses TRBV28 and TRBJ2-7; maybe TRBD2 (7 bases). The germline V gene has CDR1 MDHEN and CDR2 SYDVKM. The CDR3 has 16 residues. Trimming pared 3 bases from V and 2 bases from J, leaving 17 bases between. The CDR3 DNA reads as TGTGCCAGCAGTTTTAGTTTAGGCGGGGGCCCCTACGAGCAGTACTTC. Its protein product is CASSFSLGGGPYEQYF. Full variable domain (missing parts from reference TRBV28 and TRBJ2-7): DVKVTQSSRYLVKRTGEKVFLECVQDMDHENMFWYRQDPGLGLRLIYFSYDVKMKEKGDIPEGYSVSREKKERFSLILESASTNQTSMYLCASSFSLGGGPYEQYFGPGTRLTVT.

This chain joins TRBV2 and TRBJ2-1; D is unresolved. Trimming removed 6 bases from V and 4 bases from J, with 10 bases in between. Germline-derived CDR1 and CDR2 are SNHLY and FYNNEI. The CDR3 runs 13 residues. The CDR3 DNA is TGTGCCAGCAGCAAAACACGGTACAATGAGCAGTTCTTC. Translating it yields CASSKTRYNEQFF.

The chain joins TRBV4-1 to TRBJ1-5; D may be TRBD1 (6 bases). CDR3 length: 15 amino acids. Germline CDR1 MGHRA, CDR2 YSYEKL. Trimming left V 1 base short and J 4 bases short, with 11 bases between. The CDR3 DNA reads TGCGCCAGCAGCCAAGTGCCAGGACAGAATCAGCCCCAGCATTTT. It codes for CASSQVPGQNQPQHF.

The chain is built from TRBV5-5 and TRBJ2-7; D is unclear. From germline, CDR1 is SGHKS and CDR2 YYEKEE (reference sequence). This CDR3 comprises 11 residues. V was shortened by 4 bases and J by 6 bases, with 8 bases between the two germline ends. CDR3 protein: CASSNLIEQYF. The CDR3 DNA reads TGTGCCAGCAGCAACCTTATCGAGCAGTACTTC.

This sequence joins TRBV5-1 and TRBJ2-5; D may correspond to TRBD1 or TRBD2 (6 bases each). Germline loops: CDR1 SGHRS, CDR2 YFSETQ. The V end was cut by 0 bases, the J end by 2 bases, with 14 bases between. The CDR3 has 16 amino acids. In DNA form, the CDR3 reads TGCGCCAGCAGCTTGGATGGAGGGGGTTTGCAAGAGACCCAGTACTTC. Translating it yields CASSLDGGGLQETQYF.

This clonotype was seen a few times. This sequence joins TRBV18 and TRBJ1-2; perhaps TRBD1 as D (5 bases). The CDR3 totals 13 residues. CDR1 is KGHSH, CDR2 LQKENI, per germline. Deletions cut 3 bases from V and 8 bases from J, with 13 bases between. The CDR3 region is CASSPDVGAGYTF. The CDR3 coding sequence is TGTGCCAGCTCACCGGATGTCGGGGCCGGCTACACCTTC.

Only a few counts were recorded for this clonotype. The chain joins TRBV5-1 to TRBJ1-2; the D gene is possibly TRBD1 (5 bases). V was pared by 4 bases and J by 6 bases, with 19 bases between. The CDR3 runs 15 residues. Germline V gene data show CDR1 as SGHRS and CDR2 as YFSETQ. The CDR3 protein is CASSGDQPQVDGYTF. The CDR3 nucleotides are TGCGCCAGCAGCGGGGACCAGCCTCAAGTGGATGGCTACACCTTC.

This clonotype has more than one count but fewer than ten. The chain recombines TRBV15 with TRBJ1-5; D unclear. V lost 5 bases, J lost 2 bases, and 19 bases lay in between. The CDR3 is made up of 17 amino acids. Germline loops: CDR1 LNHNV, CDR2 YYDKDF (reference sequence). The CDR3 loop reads CATSAVTRVGGNQPQHF. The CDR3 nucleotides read TGTGCCACCAGCGCAGTAACGAGGGTAGGTGGCAATCAGCCCCAGCATTTT.